The entry below gives a single TCR beta chain sequence along with its context. Seattle's cohort entered during active infection and was followed longitudinally. The entry originates in a study of blood T cell repertoires in COVID-19. Overall study: Material from acute and convalescent COVID-19 was sourced from the United States, Italy and Spain. Sources were T cells, B-cell-depleted T cells, or PBMCs; the material itself was cDNA or gDNA.

Trimming at V came to 3 bases and at J to 0 bases, leaving 10 bases not matched to a gene. Germline V gene lookup returns CDR1 SGDLS and CDR2 YYNGEE. This CDR3 spans 19 amino acids. As handled by the study authors: Cell counts per sample came from amplifying reference gene primers. TCRdb keeps only in-frame clones here, not all; method: immunoSEQ multiplex PCR. That table supplies the V and J calls and clone size; D and trimming were determined from the DNA. The sample shows about 200,000 clones, 75% to 90% of them seen only once. This rearrangement joins TRBV9 to TRBJ2-3; 13 bases match TRBD2. What was sequenced was peripheral blood. The TCR comes from a woman aged 70-85 years with COVID-19, enrolled during active disease. DNA for the CDR3: TGTGCCAGCAGCGCCGACTCCGGGACTAGCGGGACCAGCACAGATACGCAGTATTTT. It translates to CASSADSGTSGTSTDTQYF. Full variable domain (outside the CDR3, taken from reference TRBV9 and TRBJ2-3): DSGVTQTPKHLITATGQRVTLRCSPRSGDLSVYWYQQSLDQGLQFLIQYYNGEERAKGNILERFSAQQFPDLHSELNLSSLELGDSALYFCASSADSGTSGTSTDTQYFGPGTRLTVL.